The 22 T cell receptor beta chains presented below share a single source sample, sequenced in a study of blood T cell repertoires in COVID-19. Measured with immunoSEQ multiplex PCR; TCRdb has only the in-frame clones, and not every one. This table has over 250,000 clones, around 85% appearing once. The sequencing sample was made of peripheral blood. The origin of the receptors is a woman in her sixties or seventies with acute or convalescent COVID-19.

The chain joins TRBV4-1 to TRBJ2-1; 7 positions match TRBD1. Germline V gives CDR1 MGHRA, CDR2 YSYEKL. J was trimmed by 0 bases and V by 4 bases; bases with no gene match: 6. This CDR3 has 16 residues. CDR3 in amino acids: CASSLEGASSYNEQFF. Written as DNA, the CDR3 is TGCGCCAGCAGCCTAGAGGGGGCGAGCTCCTACAATGAGCAGTTCTTC.

The V gene is TRBV2, the J gene TRBJ2-6; D perhaps matches TRBD2 (5 bases). This CDR3 is built from 15 residues. Germline V gene data show CDR1 as SNHLY and CDR2 as FYNNEI. V lost 5 bases and J lost 1, with 9 bases in between. The CDR3 DNA is TGTGCCAGCAGTACCGGGATTTCTGGGGCCAACGTCCTGACTTTC. This encodes CASSTGISGANVLTF.

The chain employs TRBV19 and TRBJ1-2, with D unresolved. This CDR3 has 11 residues. Germline assignment: CDR1 LNHDA and CDR2 SQIVND (reference sequence). Trimming took off 5 bases at V and 4 bases at J, with 5 bases between the two ends. CDR3 amino acids: CASSSGYGYTF. In DNA form, the CDR3 reads TGTGCCAGTAGTTCCGGCTATGGCTACACCTTC. The whole variable domain, filled in from reference TRBV19 and TRBJ1-2, reads DGGITQSPKYLFRKEGQNVTLSCEQNLNHDAMYWYRQDPGQGLRLIYYSQIVNDFQKGDIAEGYSVSREKKESFPLTVTSAQKNPTAFYLCASSSGYGYTFGSGTRLTVV.

This CDR3 is CASSLRTPSGNTIYF. The CDR3, as DNA: TGTGCCAGCAGCTTGCGGACTCCTTCTGGAAACACCATATATTTT. The gene calls are TRBV5-4 and TRBJ1-3; D is unresolved. V was shortened by 1 base and J by 1 base, with 9 bases between the two germline ends. Looked up from germline, CDR1 is SGHNT and CDR2 is YYREEE (reference sequence). There are 15 residues in the CDR3.

V and J are TRBV11-3 and TRBJ1-1, with D unresolved. V gave up 0 bases and J gave up 5 bases, with 7 bases separating them. The CDR3 has 13 amino acids. In germline, CDR1 is SGHNT, CDR2 YENEEA. CDR3 sequence (DNA): TGTGCCAGCAGCTTAGACGAGGAGACTGAAGCTTTCTTT. Residues: CASSLDEETEAFF. Looking up the rest from reference TRBV11-3 and TRBJ1-1 gives the full variable domain: EAGVVQSPRYKIIEKKQPVAFWCNPISGHNTLYWYLQNLGQGPELLIRYENEEAVDDSQLPKDRFSAERLKGVDSTLKIQPAELGDSAVYLCASSLDEETEAFFGQGTRLTVV.

This chain connects TRBV14 to TRBJ1-2, with D possibly being TRBD1 (5 bases). The CDR3 spans 16 residues. Germline CDR1 SGHDN, CDR2 FVKESK. Trimming shortened V by 4 bases and J by 2 bases, and 17 bases separated the two germline ends. CDR3 loop: CASSREQAPRNYGYTF. DNA for the CDR3: TGTGCCAGCAGCCGAGAACAGGCCCCGAGGAACTATGGCTACACCTTC.

The chain couples TRBV27 to TRBJ1-1, with D possibly TRBD1 on 6 matching bases. The CDR3 spans 15 residues. CDR1 is MNHEY, CDR2 SMNVEV, per germline (reference sequence). The V end lost 6 bases, the J end lost 6 bases, and 20 bases lay between the germline ends. In DNA, the CDR3 is TGTGCCAGCAGATCAGGAGGGGGGGTGGGACCTGAAGCTTTCTTT. Translation gives CASRSGGGVGPEAFF.

The chain carries TRBV6-6 and TRBJ2-2, with TRBD1 identical over 7 bases. In germline, CDR1 is MNHNY, CDR2 SVGAGI (reference sequence). After removal of 8 bases from V and 3 bases from J, the junction contained 6 bases not matched to a gene. This CDR3 has 14 amino acids. Here the CDR3 reads CASVTGTDTGELFF. CDR3 bases: TGTGCCAGCGTGACCGGGACAGACACCGGGGAGCTGTTTTTT.

V gene TRBV5-1 combines with J gene TRBJ2-5; D perhaps matches TRBD1 (6 bases). V was pared by 1 base and J by 1 base, with 11 bases between. The CDR3 loop spans 15 amino acids. Germline lookup yields CDR1 SGHRS and CDR2 YFSETQ. CDR3 DNA: TGCGCCAGCAGCTTGACAGGGAACTTCCAAGAGACCCAGTACTTC. Protein product: CASSLTGNFQETQYF.

V and J are TRBV5-1 and TRBJ2-3, with TRBD2 matching over 8 bases. CDR1 is SGHRS and CDR2 is YFSETQ in the germline V gene. The CDR3 totals 16 residues. Trimming at V came to 0 bases and at J to 6 bases, leaving 9 bases not matched to a gene. The DNA for the CDR3 is TGCGCCAGCAGCTTGGTTGCAAGCGGGGGAGGTGATACGCAGTATTTT. Translated, it gives CASSLVASGGGDTQYF.

This chain uses TRBV18 with TRBJ1-1; a possible D gene is TRBD1 (5 bases). The V gene lost 6 bases and the J gene lost 9 bases, with 20 bases spanning the gap. This CDR3 comprises 14 residues. CDR1 and CDR2 (germline): KGHSH, LQKENI. CDR3 DNA: TGTGCCAGCTCCCAAAGGGGCGGGGAGATTAAAGCTTTCTTT. It encodes CASSQRGGEIKAFF. Filled out from reference TRBV18 and TRBJ1-1, the complete variable domain reads NAGVMQNPRHLVRRRGQEARLRCSPMKGHSHVYWYRQLPEEGLKFMVYLQKENIIDESGMPKERFSAEFPKEGPSILRIQQVVRGDSAAYFCASSQRGGEIKAFFGQGTRLTVV.

Here the CDR3 DNA reads TGTGCCAGCAGCTGGGGAGGGACCAATCAGCCCCAGCATTTT. It codes for CASSWGGTNQPQHF. This chain connects TRBV16 to TRBJ1-5; maybe TRBD1 (5 bases). Per germline, CDR1 KGHSY and CDR2 FQNENV. The CDR3 is 14 residues long. Trimming pared 5 bases from V and 3 bases from J, leaving 11 bases between.

The chain combines TRBV6-5 with TRBJ2-2; TRBD1 agrees at 9 bases. The CDR3 has 15 residues. V was clipped by 4 bases and J by 6 bases; unmatched bases: 6. Germline CDR1 and CDR2: MNHEY and SVGAGI. The CDR3 loop reads CASSSGTGLAGELFF. The DNA of the CDR3 is TGTGCCAGCAGTTCCGGGACAGGGTTAGCCGGGGAGCTGTTTTTT.

The genes are TRBV6-5 and TRBJ2-2; 12 bases match TRBD2. Germline V lookup: CDR1 MNHEY, CDR2 SVGAGI. V was clipped by 7 bases and J by 5 bases; unmatched bases: 5. The CDR3 spans 15 residues. CDR3 sequence reads: CASILAGGSTGELFF. CDR3 nucleotide sequence: TGTGCCAGCATTCTAGCGGGGGGGTCGACCGGGGAGCTGTTTTTT.

The chain employs TRBV11-2 and TRBJ1-1, with 11 bases identical to TRBD1. Germline assignment: CDR1 SGHAT and CDR2 FQNNGV. This CDR3 has 16 residues. V lost 8 bases to trimming and J lost 0 bases; unmatched junction nucleotides: 8. The CDR3 loop reads CASQDRGLRMNTEAFF. As DNA, the CDR3 is TGTGCCAGCCAGGACAGGGGGCTTCGAATGAACACTGAAGCTTTCTTT.

J is TRBJ1-1 and V is TRBV2; 7 nucleotides agree with TRBD1. J gave up 0 bases and V 6 bases, and 4 bases lay outside the gene matches. The CDR3 is 14 amino acids. CDR1 SNHLY and CDR2 FYNNEI come from the germline V gene. CDR3 in DNA: TGTGCCAGCAGAGAGGACAGGCTGAACACTGAAGCTTTCTTT. This encodes CASREDRLNTEAFF.

This clone has more than one count but fewer than ten. The rearrangement joins TRBV19 to TRBJ1-1, with D possibly TRBD1 on 6 matching bases. V shed 4 bases and J shed 0 bases, with 15 bases lying between them. In germline, CDR1 is LNHDA, CDR2 SQIVND (reference sequence). The CDR3 extends over 16 amino acids. The CDR3 protein is CASSTNWGHLNTEAFF. As DNA, the CDR3 is TGTGCCAGTAGTACCAACTGGGGACACCTGAACACTGAAGCTTTCTTT.

The gene calls are TRBV3-1 (or the pseudogene TRBV3-2) and TRBJ2-7, with D perhaps matching TRBD2 (6 bases). The germline V gene encodes CDR1 LGHDT and CDR2 YNNKEL (reference sequence). Trimming cost V 6 bases and J 0 bases, with 12 bases left between them. This CDR3 is 14 amino acids long. CDR3 protein: CASRMEGSSYEQYF. The CDR3 nucleotides read TGTGCCAGCAGGATGGAGGGGAGCTCCTACGAGCAGTACTTC.

This chain's CDR3 is CASSPVTGSNSPLHF. DNA for the CDR3: TGTGCCAGCAGCCCAGTGACAGGCTCGAATTCACCCCTCCACTTT. This chain joins TRBV7-8 and TRBJ1-6; D possibly corresponds to TRBD1 (6 bases). CDR1 and CDR2 from the germline V gene are SGHVS and FQNEAQ. The CDR3 is 15 residues long. V was trimmed by 5 bases and J by 7 bases, leaving 15 bases between them.

The chain couples TRBV4-1 to TRBJ2-1, with 7 bases that match TRBD1. The germline V gene encodes CDR1 MGHRA and CDR2 YSYEKL. The CDR3 runs to 14 residues. Losses at the gene ends were 5 bases for V and 7 bases for J; bases not matched to a gene: 8. The CDR3 spells CASSSRTGGNEQFF. The CDR3 nucleotides are TGCGCCAGCAGCTCCAGGACAGGCGGGAATGAGCAGTTCTTC.

The chain couples TRBV7-9 to TRBJ1-1, with 9 nucleotides matching TRBD1. The CDR3 is 15 residues long. In germline, CDR1 is SEHNR, CDR2 FQNEAQ (reference sequence). The V segment lost 5 bases and the J segment 2 bases; nucleotides outside the gene matches: 6. Here the CDR3 DNA reads TGTGCCAGCAGCGACCAACAGGGGGCTAACACTGAAGCTTTCTTT. It specifies CASSDQQGANTEAFF.

The CDR3 nucleotides are TGTGCCATCAGGGCGGGACAGGGAGGCAATCAGCCCCAGCATTTT. Translation: CAIRAGQGGNQPQHF. The chain links TRBV10-3 to TRBJ1-5, with 9 bases identical to TRBD1. The CDR3 is 15 residues long. V trimming: 6 bases; J trimming: 2 bases; junction bases outside the gene matches: 5. The V gene's germline CDR1 is ENHRY and CDR2 SYGVKD.